Sequencing of this T cell receptor beta chain was carried out in a study of beta chain features in type 1 diabetes. Points from the study as a whole: In every one of the four CD4+ subsets, TCRB CDR3s were moderately but significantly shorter in Type 1 diabetes patients.

CDR3 length: 12 residues. The V gene's germline CDR1 is SQVTM and CDR2 ANQGSEA. Trimming pared 4 bases from V and 3 bases from J, leaving 9 bases between. Notes on this clone: Its antigen is as yet unknown.

Every isolated RNA sample was fully reverse transcribed, so sequencing captured expressed TCRB transcripts. Sequenced by immunoSEQ multiplex PCR; TCRdb stores in-frame clones only, minus some. The table shows a few hundred thousand clones, with approximately 24% occurring only once. The sample consisted of naive CD4+ T cells from blood. This TCR came from a woman aged 25 to 39 with type 1 diabetes. The V and J genes are TRBV29-1 and TRBJ1-2; D call uncertain. The CDR3 DNA reads as TGCAGCGTTGGGGAGATGTACTATGGCTACACCTTC. Amino acids: CSVGEMYYGYTF.